One and the same sample provided the 23 T cell receptor beta chains below, sequenced in a study of Graves' ophthalmopathy and Graves' hyperthyroidism. Transcripts of RNA were the source for amplifying TCR beta CDR3 regions. RT-PCR in the first round used HTBI primers; a second-round multiplex PCR followed. One entry per CDR3 protein, called by TCRdb with MiXCR from the multiplex PCR reads. The repertoire holds about 620,000 distinct CDR3 sequences, with about 24% as singletons. The sample was peripheral blood. These receptors came from a woman aged 18-30 years with stable Graves' hyperthyroidism. Some clones in this sample may be carry-over from other donors' samples.

The table lists this clonotype with a few counts. The chain combines TRBV20-1 with TRBJ1-3, with D unclear. Germline CDR1 DFQATT, CDR2 SNEGSKA (reference sequence). Trimming removed 5 bases at V and 4 bases at J, with 9 bases between. The CDR3 length is 12 residues. The CDR3: CSAPAGGNTIYF. The CDR3 nucleotides read TGCAGTGCTCCGGCGGGCGGAAACACCATATATTTT.

This clonotype was observed at least ten times. The chain recombines TRBV4-1 with TRBJ1-6; the D gene is possibly TRBD1 (6 bases). The V gene's germline CDR1 is MGHRA and CDR2 YSYEKL. The CDR3 extends over 16 amino acids. V gave up 0 bases and J gave up 0 bases, with 6 bases separating them. CDR3 in DNA: TGCGCCAGCAGCCAAGACAGGGGCTCCTATAATTCACCCCTCCACTTT. The encoded protein is CASSQDRGSYNSPLHF.

This clonotype occurred many times. The chain carries TRBV7-6 and TRBJ2-2; TRBD1 aligns across 9 bases. The CDR3 covers 16 residues. The V segment lost 0 bases and the J segment 7 bases; nucleotides outside the gene matches: 6. Germline V lookup: CDR1 SGHVS, CDR2 FNYEAQ. The CDR3 nucleotides read TGTGCCAGCAGCTTAGCGTGGACAGGGGAATTCGGGGAGCTGTTTTTT. Protein sequence: CASSLAWTGEFGELFF.

The sample holds many counts of this clonotype. The chain carries TRBV28 and TRBJ1-1, with 10 bases aligning to TRBD1. The CDR3 contains 14 residues. Trimming removed 3 bases from V and 5 bases from J; junction bases left unmatched: 3. Per germline, CDR1 MDHEN and CDR2 SYDVKM. The CDR3 nucleotides read TGTGCCAGCAGTTTTGACAGGGGGCGAACTGAAGCTTTCTTT. It yields the protein CASSFDRGRTEAFF.

The chain uses TRBV28 and TRBJ1-1; D remains ambiguous. Germline V CDR1 and CDR2: MDHEN, SYDVKM. This CDR3 region has 14 residues. V lost 5 bases to trimming and J lost 1 base, with 11 bases between them. The CDR3 region is CASSPPWKNTEAFF. For the CDR3, the DNA is TGTGCCAGCAGTCCCCCCTGGAAGAACACTGAAGCTTTCTTT.

This clonotype was seen only a few times. The chain has TRBV6-1 and TRBJ2-7; tentatively, D is TRBD2 (5 bases). V lost 6 bases and J lost 2, with 11 bases in between. CDR3 length: 13 amino acids. Per the germline V gene, CDR1 is MNHNS and CDR2 is SASEGT. The CDR3 DNA follows: TGTGCCAGCAGGCGAGCGGAGCCCTACGAGCAGTACTTC. Its protein is CASRRAEPYEQYF.

This clonotype was seen a handful of times. The V and J genes are TRBV3-1 and TRBJ2-4; 9 nucleotides agree with TRBD2. With 4 bases clipped from V and 6 bases from J, the junction kept 10 bases outside the gene matches. Germline V gives CDR1 LGHDT, CDR2 YNNKEL (reference sequence). The CDR3 runs 16 residues. Here the CDR3 reads CASSPGGAGGPNIQYF. For the CDR3, the DNA is TGTGCCAGCAGCCCCGGGGGAGCGGGGGGACCAAACATTCAGTACTTC.

This clonotype was detected only a few times. The chain employs TRBV10-3 and TRBJ1-5; 12 bases are shared with TRBD1. This CDR3 comprises 17 residues. Germline V gene lookup returns CDR1 ENHRY and CDR2 SYGVKD. V lost 7 bases to trimming and J lost 3 bases; unmatched junction nucleotides: 10. CDR3 DNA: TGTGCCATCAAGGGGACAGGGGGCATCGGGGACAATCAGCCCCAGCATTTT. Protein: CAIKGTGGIGDNQPQHF.

This clonotype occurred a few times. The chain combines TRBV6-1 with TRBJ1-3; D not certain. With 2 bases removed from V and 4 bases from J, the gap between germline ends came to 15 bases. The CDR3 consists of 16 residues. The germline CDR1 and CDR2 sequences are MNHNS and SASEGT. CDR3 coding DNA: TGTGCCAGCAGTGAATCCCACTTAACCTACGGAAACACCATATATTTT. Encoded protein: CASSESHLTYGNTIYF.

The table lists this clonotype with many counts. This chain uses TRBV6-1 with TRBJ1-5; D is unclear. Germline V lookup: CDR1 MNHNS, CDR2 SASEGT. The germline V and J ends were trimmed by 0 bases and 4 bases, with 13 bases remaining between them. This CDR3 has 16 residues. The CDR3 nucleotides are TGTGCCAGCAGTGAAGCGTTGCAGGTCCAAAATCAGCCCCAGCATTTT. Translating gives CASSEALQVQNQPQHF.

This clonotype came up a few times. The chain carries TRBV28 and TRBJ2-5, with 8 bases identical to TRBD2. CDR1 MDHEN and CDR2 SYDVKM come from the germline V gene. CDR3 length: 15 residues. J was trimmed by 4 bases and V by 3 bases; bases with no gene match: 7. The CDR3 DNA follows: TGTGCCAGCAGTTTCATCGCGGGAGGTGTAGAGACCCAGTACTTC. This translates into CASSFIAGGVETQYF. Using reference TRBV28 and TRBJ2-5 for the parts outside the CDR3, the full variable domain is DVKVTQSSRYLVKRTGEKVFLECVQDMDHENMFWYRQDPGLGLRLIYFSYDVKMKEKGDIPEGYSVSREKKERFSLILESASTNQTSMYLCASSFIAGGVETQYFGPGTRLLVL.

The sample holds many counts of this clonotype. V is TRBV6-1 and J is TRBJ1-1, with 7 positions matching TRBD1. This CDR3 has 14 residues. Trimming cost V 10 bases and J 2 bases; bases outside gene matches: 10. In germline, CDR1 is MNHNS, CDR2 SASEGT. In DNA, the CDR3 is TGTGCCACCACTCAGGGGGAAGTAAACACTGAAGCTTTCTTT. Translation gives CATTQGEVNTEAFF.

CDR3 in amino acids: CATSDPLGTGSNYGYTF. CDR3 coding DNA: TGTGCCACCAGTGATCCCCTCGGGACAGGGAGCAACTATGGCTACACCTTC. V usage is TRBV24-1 and J usage is TRBJ1-2, with 9 bases lining up with TRBD1. The CDR3 totals 17 residues. In germline, CDR1 is KGHDR, CDR2 SFDVKD. Trimming cost V 3 bases and J 2 bases; bases outside gene matches: 9.

A word on this clonotype: A much larger clone sits a single nucleotide away, making a read error possible. The gene calls are TRBV12-3 or TRBV12-4 and TRBJ2-7; TRBD2 might be the D (7 bases). The CDR3 spans 20 residues. The DNA for the CDR3 is TGTGCCAGCAGTTTAAGGAGGTGGCCCAAGGGGGGGACCAGCTCCTACGGGCAGTACTTC. Encoded protein: CASSLRRWPKGGTSSYGQYF.

Ten or more counts support this clonotype. The rearrangement links TRBV19 to TRBJ1-1, with unresolved D. Germline V gene lookup returns CDR1 LNHDA and CDR2 SQIVND (reference sequence). This CDR3 is built from 13 residues. The V gene lost 7 bases and the J gene lost 1 base, with 10 bases spanning the gap. The DNA for the CDR3 is TGTGCCAGTATCGATTTGAGGAACACTGAAGCTTTCTTT. This sequence encodes CASIDLRNTEAFF.

The gene calls are TRBV15 and TRBJ1-2; tentative D call: TRBD1 (6 bases). There are 16 residues in the CDR3. V was pared by 2 bases and J by 3 bases, with 16 bases between. Per the germline V gene, CDR1 is LNHNV and CDR2 is YYDKDF (reference sequence). CDR3: CATSRPSSGAYYGYTF. CDR3 bases: TGTGCCACCAGCAGACCTAGTTCGGGGGCGTACTATGGCTACACCTTC.

This clonotype was counted a few times. The rearrangement uses TRBV3-1 and TRBJ1-1, with 8 bases aligning to TRBD1. The CDR3 spans 13 residues. The germline V gene has CDR1 LGHDT and CDR2 YNNKEL (reference sequence). The J segment lost 6 bases and the V segment lost 1 base, leaving 1 base of the junction unmatched. CDR3: CASSQGQGPEAFF. The CDR3 DNA sequence: TGTGCCAGCAGCCAAGGACAGGGGCCTGAAGCTTTCTTT.

The V and J genes are TRBV7-2 and TRBJ1-1; no reliable D call. Deletions cut 5 bases from V and 1 base from J, with 11 bases between. CDR1 and CDR2 from the germline V gene are SGHTA and FQGNSA. The CDR3 consists of 14 residues. For the CDR3, the DNA is TGTGCCAGCAGCCCTCGGGAGGGGAACACTGAAGCTTTCTTT. Its translation is CASSPREGNTEAFF.

The J gene is TRBJ2-7, the V gene TRBV5-1; no clear D gene. Germline loops: CDR1 SGHRS, CDR2 YFSETQ. The V gene lost 0 bases and the J gene lost 3 bases, with 16 bases spanning the gap. This CDR3 has 16 amino acids. CDR3 in amino acids: CASSLGGNPSVYEQYF. CDR3 DNA: TGCGCCAGCAGCTTGGGTGGAAACCCTTCCGTCTACGAGCAGTACTTC.

The genes are TRBV6-2 or TRBV6-3 and TRBJ2-7, with D tentatively TRBD2 (6 bases). Trimming stripped 7 bases from V and 0 bases from J, with 13 bases between. Per the germline V gene, CDR1 is MNHEY and CDR2 is SVGEGT. The CDR3 length is 14 residues. The CDR3 region is CASTVYGGSYEQYF. The CDR3 DNA reads as TGTGCCAGCACTGTCTACGGGGGCTCCTACGAGCAGTACTTC.

In the case of this clonotype: At one of its ends the junction is not consistent with the germline gene, which may arise from a read error. This chain joins TRBV7-2 and TRBJ2-7; D is perhaps TRBD1 (5 bases). The CDR3 has 13 residues. Germline V gives CDR1 SGHTA, CDR2 FQGNSA. The CDR3: CASSPTGSYDQYF. The CDR3, as DNA: TGTGCCAGCAGCCCAACAGGATCCTACGATCAGTACTTC.

This clonotype was seen many times. The chain joins TRBV2 to TRBJ1-5; D not certain. There are 14 residues in the CDR3. Trimming took off 2 bases at V and 1 base at J, with 6 bases between the two ends. Germline V lookup: CDR1 SNHLY, CDR2 FYNNEI. As DNA, the CDR3 is TGTGCCAGCAGTGAACAGTCCAGCAATCAGCCCCAGCATTTT. Protein: CASSEQSSNQPQHF.

This clonotype was recorded many times. V is TRBV30 and J is TRBJ1-5; D gene uncertain. The germline CDR1 and CDR2 sequences are GTSNPN and SVGIG (reference sequence). The CDR3 covers 14 residues. With 1 base removed from V and 1 base from J, the gap between germline ends came to 8 bases. The CDR3 here is CAWSGGLSNQPQHF. The CDR3 DNA follows: TGTGCCTGGAGTGGGGGATTAAGCAATCAGCCCCAGCATTTT.